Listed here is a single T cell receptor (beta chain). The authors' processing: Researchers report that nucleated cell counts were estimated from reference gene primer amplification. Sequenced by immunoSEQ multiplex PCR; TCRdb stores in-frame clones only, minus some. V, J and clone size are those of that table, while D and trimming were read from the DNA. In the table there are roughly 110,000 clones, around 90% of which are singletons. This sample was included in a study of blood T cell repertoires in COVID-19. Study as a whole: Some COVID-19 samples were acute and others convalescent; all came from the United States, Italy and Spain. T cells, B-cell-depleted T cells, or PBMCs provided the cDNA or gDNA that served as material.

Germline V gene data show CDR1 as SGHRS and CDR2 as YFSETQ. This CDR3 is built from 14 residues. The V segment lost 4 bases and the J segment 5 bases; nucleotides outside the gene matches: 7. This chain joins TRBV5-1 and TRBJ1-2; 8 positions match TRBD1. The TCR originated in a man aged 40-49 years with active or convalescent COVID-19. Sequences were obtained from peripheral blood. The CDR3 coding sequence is TGCGCCAGCAGCGCGGACAGGGTAGCGTATGGCTACACCTTC. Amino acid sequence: CASSADRVAYGYTF. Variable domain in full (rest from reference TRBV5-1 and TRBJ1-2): KAGVTQTPRYLIKTRGQQVTLSCSPISGHRSVSWYQQTPGQGLQFLFEYFSETQRNKGNFPGRFSGRQFSNSRSEMNVSTLELGDSALYLCASSADRVAYGYTFGSGTRLTVV.